This T cell receptor beta chain was recovered during a study of regulatory T cells in long-lasting Graves disease. Arm-PCR of CDR3 regions and iRepertoire HTBI primers were used to build TCR beta libraries. TCRdb redid the calling of the multiplex PCR reads with MiXCR, one entry per CDR3 protein. The sample holds approximately 400,000 distinct CDR3 sequences; less than 25% are singletons and the top ten take roughly 20%. Time point here: persistent/refractory GD, antithyroid drugs over 5 years with positive TRAb. PBMC-extracted RNA yielded the TCR library. This clonotype has a count of ten or more. This sample comprised peripheral blood mononuclear cells (PBMCs), obtained when the disease was refractory, from a patient treated with antithyroid drugs. The TCR sequence derives from a female donor with Graves disease.

In DNA form, the CDR3 reads TGTGCCAGCAGAGGGGGGGACGAGCAGTACTTC. Translation: CASRGGDEQYF. The rearrangement uses TRBV12-3 or TRBV12-4 and TRBJ2-7; D possibly corresponds to TRBD2 (7 bases). CDR3 length: 11 residues. The germline V and J ends were trimmed by 6 bases and 5 bases, with 8 bases remaining between them.